Here is one T cell receptor beta chain with its context. Per the germline V gene, CDR1 is MNHNS and CDR2 is SASEGT. The CDR3 is 15 residues long. The ends lost 1 base at V and 6 bases at J; junction bases unmatched: 5. The sample belongs to a study of blood T cells in healthy people across ages. Primers used in a second PCR of about 7 to 12 cycles were a sample-barcoded 5' primer and a J-beta primer mix. TCRdb re-called the 5' RACE reads through MiXCR, storing one row per CDR3 protein. Of some 1 million distinct CDR3 sequences in the sample, more than 35% were seen once. The receptor comes from a woman aged 55 to 70 in good health. V usage is TRBV6-1 and J usage is TRBJ1-4; TRBD1 matches 7 bases. Source material: blood. The CDR3 coding sequence is TGTGCCAGCAGTGAAGGGACAGGCGGGCATGAAAAACTGTTTTTT. It encodes CASSEGTGGHEKLFF.